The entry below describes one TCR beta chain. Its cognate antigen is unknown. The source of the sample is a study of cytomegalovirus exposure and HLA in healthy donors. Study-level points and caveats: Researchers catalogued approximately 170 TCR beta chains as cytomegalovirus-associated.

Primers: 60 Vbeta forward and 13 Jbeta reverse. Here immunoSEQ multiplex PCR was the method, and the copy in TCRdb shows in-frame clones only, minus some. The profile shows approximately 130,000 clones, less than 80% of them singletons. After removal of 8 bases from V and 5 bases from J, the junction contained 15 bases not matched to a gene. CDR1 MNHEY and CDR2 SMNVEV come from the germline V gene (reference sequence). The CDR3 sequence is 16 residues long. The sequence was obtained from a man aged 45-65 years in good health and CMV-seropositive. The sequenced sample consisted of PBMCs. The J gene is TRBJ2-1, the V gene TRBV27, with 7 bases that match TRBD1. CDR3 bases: TGTGCCAGCCGCCCGACCGGGACAGTCTTCCACAATGAGCAGTTCTTC. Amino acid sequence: CASRPTGTVFHNEQFF.